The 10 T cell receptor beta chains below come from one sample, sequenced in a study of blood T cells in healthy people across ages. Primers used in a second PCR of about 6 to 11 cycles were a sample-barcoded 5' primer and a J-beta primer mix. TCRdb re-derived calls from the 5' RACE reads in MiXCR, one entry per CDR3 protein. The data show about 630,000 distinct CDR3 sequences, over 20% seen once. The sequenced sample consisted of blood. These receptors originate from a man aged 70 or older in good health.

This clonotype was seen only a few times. The CDR3 DNA reads TGCGCCAGCAGCCAATCTTCGACGGGAAACTACACCTTC. This gives the protein CASSQSSTGNYTF. The gene calls are TRBV4-1 and TRBJ1-2, with D uncertain. V was pared by 2 bases and J by 10 bases, with 14 bases between. CDR3 size: 13 residues. Germline V gene sequence: CDR1 MGHRA, CDR2 YSYEKL.

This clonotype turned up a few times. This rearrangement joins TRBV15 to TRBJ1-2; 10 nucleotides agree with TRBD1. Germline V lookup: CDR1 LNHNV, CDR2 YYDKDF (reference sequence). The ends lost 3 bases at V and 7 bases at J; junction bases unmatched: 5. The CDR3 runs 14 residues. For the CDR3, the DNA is TGTGCCACCAGCAGGTCCGGGACAGGGGTTGGCTACACCTTC. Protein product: CATSRSGTGVGYTF.

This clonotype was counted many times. The CDR3 loop reads CASSQTGGQPQHF. The CDR3 DNA reads TGTGCCAGCAGTCAAACAGGGGGTCAGCCCCAGCATTTT. The chain recombines TRBV6-5 with TRBJ1-5, with 8 nucleotides matching TRBD1. Per the germline V gene, CDR1 is MNHEY and CDR2 is SVGAGI. V shed 5 bases, J shed 6 bases, and the junction held 3 bases outside the gene matches. The CDR3 runs 13 residues.

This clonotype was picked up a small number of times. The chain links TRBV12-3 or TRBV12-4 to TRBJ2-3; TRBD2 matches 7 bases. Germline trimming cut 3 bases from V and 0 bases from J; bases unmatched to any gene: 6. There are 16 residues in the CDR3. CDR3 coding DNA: TGTGCCAGCAGTTTCGAGGTAGCGGGTAGCACAGATACGCAGTATTTT. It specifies CASSFEVAGSTDTQYF.

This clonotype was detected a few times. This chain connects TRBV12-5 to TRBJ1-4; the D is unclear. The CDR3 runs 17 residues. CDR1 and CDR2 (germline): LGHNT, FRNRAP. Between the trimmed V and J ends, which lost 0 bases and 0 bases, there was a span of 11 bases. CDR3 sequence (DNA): TGTGCTAGTGGTTTGGTACGGGGAGCGGCAACTAATGAAAAACTGTTTTTT. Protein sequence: CASGLVRGAATNEKLFF.

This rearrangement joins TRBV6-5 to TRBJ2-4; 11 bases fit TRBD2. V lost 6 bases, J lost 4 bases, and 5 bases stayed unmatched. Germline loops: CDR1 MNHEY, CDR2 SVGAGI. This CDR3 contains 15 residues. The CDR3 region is CASSRWTSGKNIQYF. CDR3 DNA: TGTGCCAGCAGCCGGTGGACTAGCGGGAAAAACATTCAGTACTTC.

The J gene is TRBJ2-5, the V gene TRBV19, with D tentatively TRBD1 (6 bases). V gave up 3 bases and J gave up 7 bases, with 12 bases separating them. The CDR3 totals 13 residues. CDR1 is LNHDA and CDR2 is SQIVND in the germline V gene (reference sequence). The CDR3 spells CASSINREGTQYF. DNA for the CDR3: TGTGCCAGTAGTATCAACAGGGAAGGGACCCAGTACTTC.

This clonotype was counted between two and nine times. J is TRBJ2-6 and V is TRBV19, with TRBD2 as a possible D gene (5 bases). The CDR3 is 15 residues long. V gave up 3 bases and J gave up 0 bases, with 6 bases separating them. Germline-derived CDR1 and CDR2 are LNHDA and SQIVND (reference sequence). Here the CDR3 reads CASSIEGSGANVLTF. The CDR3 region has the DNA TGTGCCAGTAGTATTGAGGGCTCTGGGGCCAACGTCCTGACTTTC.

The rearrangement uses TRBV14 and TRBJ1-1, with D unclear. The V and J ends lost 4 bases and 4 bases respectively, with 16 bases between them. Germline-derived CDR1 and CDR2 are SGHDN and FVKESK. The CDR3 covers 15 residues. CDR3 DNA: TGTGCCAGCAGCCGAGCGGTCTCACGGGTCACTGAAGCTTTCTTT. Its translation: CASSRAVSRVTEAFF.

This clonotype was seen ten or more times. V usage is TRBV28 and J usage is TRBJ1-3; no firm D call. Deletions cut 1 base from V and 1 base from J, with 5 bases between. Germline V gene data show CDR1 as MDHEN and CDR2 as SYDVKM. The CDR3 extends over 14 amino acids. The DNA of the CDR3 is TGTGCCAGCAGTTTATTAGGTTCTGGAAACACCATATATTTT. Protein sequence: CASSLLGSGNTIYF. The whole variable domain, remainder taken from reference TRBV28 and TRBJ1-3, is DVKVTQSSRYLVKRTGEKVFLECVQDMDHENMFWYRQDPGLGLRLIYFSYDVKMKEKGDIPEGYSVSREKKERFSLILESASTNQTSMYLCASSLLGSGNTIYFGEGSWLTVV.